Each of the 3 T cell receptor beta chains below was sequenced from the same sample in a study of blood T cell repertoires in COVID-19. Assay used: immunoSEQ multiplex PCR; TCRdb lists only in-frame clones, some missing. Found here are approximately 260,000 clones, 65% to 80% of them singletons; the top ten hold approximately 4%. The specimen was peripheral blood. The source is a woman aged 40 to 49 with active or convalescent COVID-19.

The chain joins TRBV7-3 to TRBJ2-1, with D perhaps TRBD2 (5 bases). Trimming removed 5 bases at V and 7 bases at J, with 15 bases between. Germline V lookup: CDR1 SGHTA, CDR2 FQGTGA. This CDR3 has 14 residues. CDR3 in DNA: TGTGCCAGCAGCGGATCCGGGATAAAAAATGAGCAGTTCTTC. Amino acids: CASSGSGIKNEQFF.

This chain joins TRBV7-9 and TRBJ1-2; tentative D call: TRBD1 (6 bases). The CDR3 contains 17 residues. V was pared by 1 base and J by 3 bases, with 18 bases between. The germline V gene has CDR1 SEHNR and CDR2 FQNEAQ (reference sequence). The CDR3 loop reads CASSLDGGRIMDYGYTF. The CDR3 nucleotides are TGTGCCAGCAGCTTAGATGGGGGCAGGATCATGGACTATGGCTACACCTTC.

The chain employs TRBV6-1 and TRBJ1-5, with 7 bases that match TRBD1. Unmatched junction bases numbered 5, after V lost 6 bases and J lost 3 bases. CDR3 length: 14 amino acids. In germline, CDR1 is MNHNS, CDR2 SASEGT. The CDR3, as DNA: TGTGCCAGCAGAGGACAGGTTCTCAATCAGCCCCAGCATTTT. Protein product: CASRGQVLNQPQHF.